Below, one T cell receptor (beta chain) is given with its context. This clonotype was seen only a few times. It lacks a known antigen. No much larger clone exists at a distance of one base, and base qualities are not known. This was a case-control study nested in a cohort of healthcare workers in London, UK, who had nasopharyngeal swab PCR tests and blood samples taken every week. Between 23 and 31 March 2020, the week of the UK lockdown, healthcare workers were enrolled and then followed up weekly for as long as 16 weeks. The CDR3 holds 12 amino acids from the cysteine to the phenylalanine. Just the 36-base CDR3 DNA is kept, in frame starting at base 1. Trimming costs V 5 bases and J 7 bases, and their ends lie 11 bases apart. Per the germline V gene, SGHAT is the CDR1 and FQNNGV is the CDR2. Library creation used 5' RACE. The reads were generated on a NextSeq 500. Unique molecular identifiers were attached to individual cDNA molecules in the TCR library protocol so that sequencing error and PCR bias could be corrected. Both TCR alpha and beta chains were sequenced, and tight co-correlation was observed between alpha and beta sequence abundances in each sample. In the paper's pipeline: V gene, J gene and CDR3 annotation of TCR sequences was performed with Decombinator V4. TCRs were defined as expanded if a significant change between any two time points was detected under a Poisson model with p below 0.0001. TCR abundances were normalised to the total number of TCRs sequenced in each sample and reported as counts per million. MAIT TCRs were defined by TRAV1-2 paired with TRAJ12, TRAJ20 or TRAJ33, and iNKT TCRs by TRAV10 paired with TRAJ18. VDJdb, accessed 1 November 2021, was searched for CMV, EBV and SARS-CoV-2 annotated TCRs, excluding TCRs annotated for multiple antigens. TCRdb took the public reads, trimmed them with fastp at Q25, ran MiXCR for clone calling and kept in-frame beta chains. Merged by CDR3 protein, the rows form single entries marked with the most common genes and DNA. These V and J calls are TCRdb output, not the study's own analysis. This sample holds approximately 71,000 distinct CDR3 sequences; around 12% were observed only once. The top ten hold roughly 4.3% of the sample.

This record belongs to a study of early T cells in non-severe SARS-CoV-2 infection (dated by TCRdb to about 2021). About the investigation overall: TCR sequencing used bulk RNA from unsorted whole blood, so alpha and beta chains could not be paired. Here is what the overall study found, with its caveats: VDJdb matching was skewed toward anti-spike CD8 responses and likely underestimated virus-specific expansions, missing private and CD4 specificities.

The specimen was whole blood. In this chain, TRBV11-2 is recombined with TRBJ2-5; TRBD1 is a possible D gene, resting on 7 matching bases. The source is an adult who was a healthcare worker with PCR-confirmed SARS-CoV-2 infection or an uninfected control (not recorded which). The DNA is as follows: TGTGCCAGCAGCCAGGGGGGAGGGACCCAGTACTTC. Translation gives CASSQGGGTQYF.